What follows describes a single TCR beta chain. This sample is part of a study of blood T cell repertoires in COVID-19. The ends were cut back, 1 base at V and 4 bases at J, with 11 bases in the middle. The germline V gene encodes CDR1 SGHNT and CDR2 YENEEA. This CDR3 has 15 residues. TCRdb's copy holds only in-frame clones and misses some; the assay was immunoSEQ multiplex PCR. The repertoire consists of 250,000 to 300,000 clones, with around 84% occurring once and the leading ten covering approximately 4%. The sequence was obtained from a man aged 30 to 45 with acute COVID-19. The sample comprised PBMCs or T cells enriched from blood (not recorded which). The J gene is TRBJ1-3, the V gene TRBV11-3, with D possibly TRBD1 on 5 matching bases. The CDR3 DNA reads as TGTGCCAGCAGCTTAGTTTCCCAGGGCGGAAACACCATATATTTT. Its protein is CASSLVSQGGNTIYF. Full variable domain (missing parts from reference TRBV11-3 and TRBJ1-3): EAGVVQSPRYKIIEKKQPVAFWCNPISGHNTLYWYLQNLGQGPELLIRYENEEAVDDSQLPKDRFSAERLKGVDSTLKIQPAELGDSAVYLCASSLVSQGGNTIYFGEGSWLTVV.